One and the same sample provided the 16 T cell receptor beta chains below, sequenced in a study of blood T cell repertoires in COVID-19. Assay: immunoSEQ multiplex PCR; the TCRdb copy retains only in-frame clones and omits some. The data contain 200,000 to 250,000 clones, approximately 80% of them seen just once; the ten biggest clones take up around 2%. The sample was peripheral blood. The receptors were sampled from a man between 25 and 39 years old who had recovered from COVID-19.

J is TRBJ1-1 and V is TRBV3-1 (or the pseudogene TRBV3-2), with D uncertain. Trimming left V 5 bases short and J 8 bases short, with 15 bases between. Germline V CDR1 and CDR2: LGHDT, YNNKEL (reference sequence). This CDR3 has 13 amino acids. The chain's CDR3 is CASSAPGYREAFF. The CDR3 DNA follows: TGTGCCAGCAGCGCTCCCGGGTATCGCGAAGCTTTCTTT.

V is TRBV6-5 and J is TRBJ2-2; D may be TRBD1 (6 bases). Per the germline V gene, CDR1 is MNHEY and CDR2 is SVGAGI. The CDR3 is 16 residues long. The V end was cut by 0 bases, the J end by 3 bases, with 11 bases between. This CDR3 is CASSYSMGAHTGELFF. In nucleotides, the CDR3 is TGTGCCAGCAGTTACTCTATGGGGGCTCACACCGGGGAGCTGTTTTTT.

In this sample, this clone turned up once. The chain couples TRBV11-1 to TRBJ1-1; tentatively, D is TRBD1 (5 bases). Germline V gives CDR1 SGHAT, CDR2 FQDESV (reference sequence). The germline V and J ends were trimmed by 3 bases and 3 bases, with 14 bases remaining between them. The CDR3 extends over 15 amino acids. The CDR3: CASSFSDGGDTEAFF. The DNA for the CDR3 is TGTGCCAGCAGCTTTTCGGACGGGGGTGACACTGAAGCTTTCTTT.

The J gene is TRBJ1-2, the V gene TRBV12-3 or TRBV12-4; D gene ambiguous. The ends were cut back, 6 bases at V and 0 bases at J, with 8 bases in the middle. The CDR3 spans 13 residues. CDR3 in amino acids: CASSAPTNYGYTF. CDR3 sequence (DNA): TGTGCCAGCAGCGCGCCGACTAACTATGGCTACACCTTC.

This clone has a handful of counts. CDR3 region: CASSLRVLDTQYF. The CDR3 DNA is TGTGCCAGCAGCTTAAGAGTTTTAGATACGCAGTATTTT. This chain connects TRBV7-9 to TRBJ2-3, with D hard to call. Germline lookup yields CDR1 SEHNR and CDR2 FQNEAQ (reference sequence). V shed 2 bases and J shed 5 bases, with 8 bases lying between them. The CDR3 is made up of 13 amino acids.

This sequence joins TRBV5-1 and TRBJ2-1, with TRBD2 identical over 9 bases. The ends lost 5 bases at V and 4 bases at J; junction bases unmatched: 7. This CDR3 is 15 amino acids long. The germline V gene has CDR1 SGHRS and CDR2 YFSETQ. The CDR3 DNA reads as TGCGCCAGCAGACTAGCGGGTACCCGATACAATGAGCAGTTCTTC. It translates to CASRLAGTRYNEQFF.

The V call is TRBV3-1 (or the pseudogene TRBV3-2), the J call TRBJ2-7; the D gene is possibly TRBD1 (6 bases). This CDR3 is built from 14 residues. Looked up from germline, CDR1 is LGHDT and CDR2 is YNNKEL (reference sequence). Trimming pared 4 bases from V and 4 bases from J, leaving 14 bases between. The CDR3 reads CASSPPGRGYEQYV. The CDR3 DNA reads TGTGCCAGCAGCCCACCGGGCAGGGGTTACGAGCAGTACGTC.

This chain joins TRBV10-3 and TRBJ2-7, with 9 bases fitting TRBD1. CDR3 length: 14 amino acids. V was pared by 2 bases and J by 6 bases, with 5 bases of the junction left unmatched. Germline CDR1 is ENHRY and CDR2 is SYGVKD. The CDR3 here is CAISEGQGPAEQYF. The CDR3 bases are TGTGCCATCAGTGAGGGACAGGGGCCTGCCGAGCAGTACTTC.

The chain links TRBV14 to TRBJ2-7; D remains unclear. The CDR3 is made up of 12 amino acids. The germline V gene encodes CDR1 SGHDN and CDR2 FVKESK. V lost 0 bases and J 5 bases, leaving 5 bases between the germline ends. The CDR3 DNA follows: TGTGCCAGCAGCCAAGACTGGCACGAGCAGTACTTC. Translated, it gives CASSQDWHEQYF.

The chain has TRBV29-1 and TRBJ1-1; perhaps TRBD1 as D (5 bases). The CDR3 sequence is 16 residues long. CDR1 SQVTM and CDR2 ANQGSEA come from the germline V gene. Trimming took off 8 bases at V and 4 bases at J, with 26 bases between the two ends. DNA of the CDR3: TGCAGCATACAAGGGGTTGTTCAGGGAGGGAGCACTGAAGCTTTCTTT. The encoded protein is CSIQGVVQGGSTEAFF.

The chain recombines TRBV19 with TRBJ2-3, with D maybe TRBD1 (5 bases). This CDR3 has 14 amino acids. The V end lost 1 base, the J end lost 4 bases, and 9 bases lay between the germline ends. Germline-derived CDR1 and CDR2 are LNHDA and SQIVND (reference sequence). The CDR3 loop reads CASSIARQSDTQYF. The CDR3 DNA reads as TGTGCCAGTAGTATAGCCCGACAGTCAGATACGCAGTATTTT. Supplemented by reference TRBV19 and TRBJ2-3, the full variable domain reads DGGITQSPKYLFRKEGQNVTLSCEQNLNHDAMYWYRQDPGQGLRLIYYSQIVNDFQKGDIAEGYSVSREKKESFPLTVTSAQKNPTAFYLCASSIARQSDTQYFGPGTRLTVL.

This chain joins TRBV7-6 and TRBJ2-2, with 7 bases identical to TRBD2. Germline values: CDR1 SGHVS, CDR2 FNYEAQ. With V trimmed by 5 bases and J by 1 base, 7 bases remained unmatched. The CDR3 covers 16 residues. The CDR3 here is CASSLTGTKNTGELFF. In DNA, the CDR3 is TGTGCCAGCAGCCTGACCGGGACTAAGAACACCGGGGAGCTGTTTTTT.

The rearrangement joins TRBV2 to TRBJ2-5; D perhaps matches TRBD1 (6 bases). The germline V and J ends were trimmed by 4 bases and 5 bases, with 14 bases remaining between them. Germline CDR1 and CDR2: SNHLY and FYNNEI. This CDR3 spans 14 amino acids. As DNA, the CDR3 is TGTGCCAGCAGTGTGTGGCCAAGGGGGGAGACCCAGTACTTC. Protein: CASSVWPRGETQYF.

The CDR3 DNA sequence: TGTGCCAGCAGCGCATCGGGGACAGCTACTGAAGCTTTCTTT. Protein: CASSASGTATEAFF. The J gene is TRBJ1-1, the V gene TRBV7-9; 7 positions match TRBD1. Per germline, CDR1 SEHNR and CDR2 FQNEAQ (reference sequence). This CDR3 has 14 residues. Trimming at V came to 5 bases and at J to 5 bases, leaving 8 bases not matched to a gene.

This clone has more than one count but fewer than ten. The genes are TRBV3-1 (or the pseudogene TRBV3-2) and TRBJ1-1; tentative D call: TRBD1 (6 bases). Germline V lookup: CDR1 LGHDT, CDR2 YNNKEL (reference sequence). Trimming pared 6 bases from V and 6 bases from J, leaving 17 bases between. CDR3 length: 14 amino acids. CDR3 sequence (DNA): TGTGCCAGCAGTCCGGACAGTCGTTCCTCTGAAGCTTTCTTT. Translating it yields CASSPDSRSSEAFF.

This clone occurred a few times. The J gene is TRBJ1-5, the V gene TRBV7-9, with D maybe TRBD1 (5 bases). V lost 8 bases, J lost 6 bases, and 17 bases lay in between. Germline assignment: CDR1 SEHNR and CDR2 FQNEAQ (reference sequence). This CDR3 spans 14 amino acids. CDR3 in DNA: TGTGCCAGCTCCAGTGGAGTGGGGGGTCAGCCCCAGCATTTT. This encodes CASSSGVGGQPQHF.